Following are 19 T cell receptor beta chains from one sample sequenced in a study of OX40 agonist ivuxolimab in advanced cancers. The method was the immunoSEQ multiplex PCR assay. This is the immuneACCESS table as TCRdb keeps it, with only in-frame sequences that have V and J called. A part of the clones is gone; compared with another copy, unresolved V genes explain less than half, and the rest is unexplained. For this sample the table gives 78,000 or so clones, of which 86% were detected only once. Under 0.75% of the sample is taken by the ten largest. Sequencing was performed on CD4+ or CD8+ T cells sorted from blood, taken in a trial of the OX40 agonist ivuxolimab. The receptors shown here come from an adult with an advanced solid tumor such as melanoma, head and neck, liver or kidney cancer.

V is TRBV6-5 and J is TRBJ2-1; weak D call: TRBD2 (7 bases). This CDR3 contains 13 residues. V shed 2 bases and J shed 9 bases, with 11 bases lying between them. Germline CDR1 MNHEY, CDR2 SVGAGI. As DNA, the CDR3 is TGTGCCAGCAGTTACAAGGGGGAGGGTGAGCAGTTCTTC. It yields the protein CASSYKGEGEQFF.

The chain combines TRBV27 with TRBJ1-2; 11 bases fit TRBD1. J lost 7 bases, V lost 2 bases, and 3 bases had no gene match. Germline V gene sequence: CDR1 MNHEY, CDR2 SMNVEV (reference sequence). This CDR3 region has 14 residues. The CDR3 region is CASSLRDRGGGYTF. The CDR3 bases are TGTGCCAGCAGTTTAAGGGACAGGGGGGGTGGCTACACCTTC.

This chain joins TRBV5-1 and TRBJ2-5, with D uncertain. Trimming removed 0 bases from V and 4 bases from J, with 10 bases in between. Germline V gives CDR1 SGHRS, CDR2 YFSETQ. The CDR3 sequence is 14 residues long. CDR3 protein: CASSLELGPETQYF. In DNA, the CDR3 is TGCGCCAGCAGCTTGGAGCTGGGCCCAGAGACCCAGTACTTC.

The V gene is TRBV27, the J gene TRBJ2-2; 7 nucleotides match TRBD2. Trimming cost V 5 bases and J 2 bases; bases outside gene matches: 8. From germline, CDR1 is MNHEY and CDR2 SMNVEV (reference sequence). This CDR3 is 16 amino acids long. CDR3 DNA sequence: TGTGCCAGCAGTCGATGGACTAGAGGAAACACCGGGGAGCTGTTTTTT. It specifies CASSRWTRGNTGELFF.

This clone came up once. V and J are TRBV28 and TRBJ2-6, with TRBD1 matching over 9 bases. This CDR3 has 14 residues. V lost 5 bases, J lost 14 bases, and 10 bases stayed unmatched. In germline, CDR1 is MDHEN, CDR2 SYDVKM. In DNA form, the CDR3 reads TGTGCCAGCAGTCCCCCCGGGACAGGGAAGTTCCTGACTTTC. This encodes CASSPPGTGKFLTF.

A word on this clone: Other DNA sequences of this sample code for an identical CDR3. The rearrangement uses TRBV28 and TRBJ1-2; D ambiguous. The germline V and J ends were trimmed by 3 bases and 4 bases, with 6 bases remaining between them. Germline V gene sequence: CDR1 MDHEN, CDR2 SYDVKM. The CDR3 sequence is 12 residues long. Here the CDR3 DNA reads TGTGCCAGCAGTTTGCCCGGCTATGGCTACACCTTC. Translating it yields CASSLPGYGYTF.

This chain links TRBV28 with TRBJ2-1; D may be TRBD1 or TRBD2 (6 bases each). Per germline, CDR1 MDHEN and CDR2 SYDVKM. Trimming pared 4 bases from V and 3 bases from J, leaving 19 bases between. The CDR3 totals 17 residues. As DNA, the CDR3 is TGTGCCAGCAGTTATGGGGGGCTCGCGGGCAACTACAATGAGCAGTTCTTC. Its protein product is CASSYGGLAGNYNEQFF.

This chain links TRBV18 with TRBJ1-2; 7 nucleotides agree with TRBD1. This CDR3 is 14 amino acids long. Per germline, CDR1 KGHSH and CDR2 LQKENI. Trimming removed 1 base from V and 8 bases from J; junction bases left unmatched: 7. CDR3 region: CASSPRQGVPGYTF. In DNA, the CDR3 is TGTGCCAGCTCACCACGACAGGGAGTCCCGGGCTACACCTTC.

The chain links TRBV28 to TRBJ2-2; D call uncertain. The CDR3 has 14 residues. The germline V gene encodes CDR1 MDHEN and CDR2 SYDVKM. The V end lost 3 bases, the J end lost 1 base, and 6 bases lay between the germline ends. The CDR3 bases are TGTGCCAGCAGTTTTGGCGGGAACACCGGGGAGCTGTTTTTT. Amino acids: CASSFGGNTGELFF.

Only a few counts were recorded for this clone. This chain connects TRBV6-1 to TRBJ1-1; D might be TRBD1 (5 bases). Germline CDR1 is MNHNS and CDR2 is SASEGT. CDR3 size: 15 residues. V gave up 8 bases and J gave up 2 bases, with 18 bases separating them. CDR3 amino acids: CASELAGQGNTEAFF. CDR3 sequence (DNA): TGTGCCAGCGAACTGGCAGGTCAGGGCAACACTGAAGCTTTCTTT.

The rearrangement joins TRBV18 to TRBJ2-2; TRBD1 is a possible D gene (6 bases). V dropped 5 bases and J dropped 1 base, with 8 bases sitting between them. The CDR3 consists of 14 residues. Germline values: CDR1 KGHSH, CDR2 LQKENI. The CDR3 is CASSATGNTGELFF. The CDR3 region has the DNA TGTGCCAGCTCAGCGACAGGGAACACCGGGGAGCTGTTTTTT.

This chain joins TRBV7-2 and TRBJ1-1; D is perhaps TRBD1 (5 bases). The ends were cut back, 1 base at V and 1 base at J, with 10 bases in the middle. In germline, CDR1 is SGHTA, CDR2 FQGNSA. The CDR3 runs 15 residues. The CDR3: CASSLDRKRNTEAFF. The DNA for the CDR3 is TGTGCCAGCAGCTTAGACAGGAAGAGGAACACTGAAGCTTTCTTT.

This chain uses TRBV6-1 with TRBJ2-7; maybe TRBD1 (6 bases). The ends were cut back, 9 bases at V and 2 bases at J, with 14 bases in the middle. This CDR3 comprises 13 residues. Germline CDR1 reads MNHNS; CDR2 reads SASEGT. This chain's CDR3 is CASSRGSAYEQYF. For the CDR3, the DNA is TGTGCCAGTTCGAGGGGGAGCGCCTACGAGCAGTACTTC.

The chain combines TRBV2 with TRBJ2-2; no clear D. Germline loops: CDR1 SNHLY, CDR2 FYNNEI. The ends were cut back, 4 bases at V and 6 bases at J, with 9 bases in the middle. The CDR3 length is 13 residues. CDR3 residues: CASSVTRPGELFF. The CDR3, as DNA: TGTGCCAGCAGTGTGACAAGGCCCGGGGAGCTGTTTTTT. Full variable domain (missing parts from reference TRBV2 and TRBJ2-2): EPEVTQTPSHQVTQMGQEVILRCVPISNHLYFYWYRQILGQKVEFLVSFYNNEISEKSEIFDDQFSVERPDGSNFTLKIRSTKLEDSAMYFCASSVTRPGELFFGEGSRLTVL.

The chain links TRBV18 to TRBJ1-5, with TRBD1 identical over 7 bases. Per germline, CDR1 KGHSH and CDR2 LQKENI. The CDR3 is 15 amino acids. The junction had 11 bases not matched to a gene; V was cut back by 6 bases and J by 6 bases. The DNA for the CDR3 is TGTGCCAGCTCCCAGGGAGAGGGGGCGGGTCAGCCCCAGCATTTT. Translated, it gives CASSQGEGAGQPQHF.

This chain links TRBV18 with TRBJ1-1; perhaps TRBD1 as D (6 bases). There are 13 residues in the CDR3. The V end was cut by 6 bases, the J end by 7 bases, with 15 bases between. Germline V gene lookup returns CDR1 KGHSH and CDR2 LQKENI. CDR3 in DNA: TGTGCCAGCTCCCAGCGGGGGCTGGGTGAAGCTTTCTTT. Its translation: CASSQRGLGEAFF.

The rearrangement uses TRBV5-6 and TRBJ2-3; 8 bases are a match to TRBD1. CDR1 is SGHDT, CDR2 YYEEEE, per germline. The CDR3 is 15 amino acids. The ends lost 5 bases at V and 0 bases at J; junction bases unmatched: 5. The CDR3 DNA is TGTGCCAGCAGACGGACAGGGTCGAGCACAGATACGCAGTATTTT. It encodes CASRRTGSSTDTQYF.

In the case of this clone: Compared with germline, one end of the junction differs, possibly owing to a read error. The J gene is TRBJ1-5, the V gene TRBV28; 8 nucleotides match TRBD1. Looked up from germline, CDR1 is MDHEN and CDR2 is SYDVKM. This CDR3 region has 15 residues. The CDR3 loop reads CASSLSGGRGQPQHF. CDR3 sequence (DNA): TGTGCCAGCAGCTTATCAGGGGGCCGGGGTCAGCCCCAGCATTTT.

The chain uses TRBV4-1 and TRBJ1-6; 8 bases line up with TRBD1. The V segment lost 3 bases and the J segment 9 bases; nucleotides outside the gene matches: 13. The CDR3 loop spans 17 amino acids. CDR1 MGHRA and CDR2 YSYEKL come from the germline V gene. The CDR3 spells CASSHLGRTGLVSPLHF. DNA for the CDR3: TGCGCCAGCAGCCACCTTGGGCGGACAGGGTTGGTTTCACCCCTCCACTTT.